This T cell receptor (beta chain) was sequenced in a study of T cells after yellow fever vaccination. At the level of the study: Researchers used SMART-Seq v4 Ultra Low Input to prepare fractions that had low cell numbers.

Production of TCR cDNA was by 5'RACE template switching, which also added a universal primer site and UMIs. TCRdb independently ran MiXCR on the 5' RACE reads; one entry per CDR3 protein. This sample yields about 170,000 distinct CDR3 sequences, of which 8% to 13% are seen a single time; 35% to 40% belongs to the top ten. Findings and limits, study-wide: The appearance of a small share of clonotypes in both CD4 and CD8 compartments was observed. The study re-detected most primary-vaccination clones after the booster (roughly 96% CD4, around 90% CD8).

A few counts support this clonotype. Its antigen is not identified. The germline CDR1 and CDR2 sequences are SEHNR and FQNEAQ (reference sequence). The CDR3 extends over 13 amino acids. V was trimmed by 4 bases and J by 0 bases, leaving 7 bases between them. This chain links TRBV7-9 with TRBJ2-7; D perhaps matches TRBD1 (5 bases). The sample consisted of CD8+ T cells sorted from PBMCs, taken 15 days after the yellow fever booster vaccination. The clonotype originates from a man between 18 and 35 years old who received the YFV17D yellow fever vaccine. CDR3 loop: CASSSDSSYEQYV. CDR3 DNA sequence: TGTGCCAGCAGCTCCGACAGCTCCTACGAGCAGTACGTC.